This is a list of T cell receptor beta chains from one sample in a study of spatial heterogeneity in lung cancer. TCRdb fed the 5' RACE reads into MiXCR, producing one record per CDR3 protein. The sample shows 3,500 to 5,500 distinct CDR3 sequences, roughly a tenth of them seen only once. Sequencing used PBMCs, obtained at surgery. Receptors were obtained from a male donor with early-stage non-small cell lung cancer. Both conserved end residues are part of each CDR3. The D gene is left open where the match is weak. Rows give clone size only sometimes, using once, few, many, or a class for an expanded clone.

D gene	clone size	J gene	V gene	CDR3 DNA	CDR3 protein
-	few	TRBJ1-2	TRBV6-5	TGTGCCAGCAGCCCTGGGGCAGGAGGTACCTATGGCTACACCTTC	CASSPGAGGTYGYTF
-	medium-sized	TRBJ1-1	TRBV7-3	TGTGCCAGCAGCTTAGGGGGCTGGGACACTGAAGCTTTCTTT	CASSLGGWDTEAFF
TRBD2	few	TRBJ2-7	TRBV27	TGTGCCAGCAGTTGGAGCGGGGGGGCCTACGAGCAGTACTTC	CASSWSGGAYEQYF
TRBD2	many	TRBJ2-1	TRBV9	TGTGCCAGCAGCGTAGGGGGGACTAGGATCTACAATGAGCAGTTCTTC	CASSVGGTRIYNEQFF
-	many	TRBJ2-1	TRBV7-7	TGTGCCAGCAGCTTAGACGGTCCGGGTGAGCAGTTCTTC	CASSLDGPGEQFF
TRBD2	few	TRBJ2-3	TRBV7-2	TGTGCCAGCAGCACCGGACTAGCGGGCAATCGCAGAGATACGCAGTATTTT	CASSTGLAGNRRDTQYF
-	many	TRBJ2-3	TRBV10-2	TGCGCCAGCAGTCCAACAGGGGGGGTCACAGATACGCAGTATTTT	CASSPTGGVTDTQYF
-	medium-sized	TRBJ2-7	TRBV28	TGTGCCAGCAGTACACGTTGGGACACTGCGTCCTACGAGCAGTACTTC	CASSTRWDTASYEQYF
TRBD1	many	TRBJ2-5	TRBV7-9	TGTGCCAGCAGAAAACAGGGGCTGTTACAAGAGACCCAGTACTTC	CASRKQGLLQETQYF
-	few	TRBJ2-7	TRBV13	TGTGCCAGCAGCCCCCCCTTCACCTACGAGCAGTACTTC	CASSPPFTYEQYF
-	many	TRBJ2-2	TRBV2	TGTGCCAGCAGTGAACTGGGGCAGGGCACCGGGGAGCTGTTTTTT	CASSELGQGTGELFF
-	medium-sized	TRBJ1-6	TRBV7-2	TGTGCCAGCAGCTCTCCTACTTCTAAGGGCGATTCACCCCTCCACTTT	CASSSPTSKGDSPLHF
-	few	TRBJ1-6	TRBV18	TGTGCCAGCTCACCACCGGGATCACCCCTCCACTTT	CASSPPGSPLHF
TRBD2	many	TRBJ2-1	TRBV7-2	TGTGCCAGCAGCTCCCCGGGACTAGCGAGGAATGAGCAGTTCTTC	CASSSPGLARNEQFF
TRBD1	medium-sized	TRBJ2-1	TRBV2	TGTGCCAGCAGAGAAACAGGGGGCAGCTTGTATGAGCAGTTCTTC	CASRETGGSLYEQFF
-	many	TRBJ1-6	TRBV2	TGTGCCAGCAGTGAAGCGTCGACATTATATTCACCCCTCCACTTT	CASSEASTLYSPLHF
-	-	TRBJ2-5	TRBV3-1	TGTGCCAGCAGCCAAGAAGGATTAGGCGCCAGTCGTCAAGAGACCCAGTACTTC	CASSQEGLGASRQETQYF
TRBD1	many	TRBJ1-6	TRBV18	TGTGCCAGCTCACGGACAGGGGATTATTCAGCCCTCCACTTT	CASSRTGDYSALHF
-	few	TRBJ1-2	TRBV9	TGTGCCAGCAGCCAGACAGGAATCAACTATGGCTACACCTTC	CASSQTGINYGYTF
-	-	TRBJ2-1	TRBV10-1	TGCGCCAGCAGTGAGTCTAGACAGGAGACTTCCTACAATGAGCAGTTCTTC	CASSESRQETSYNEQFF
TRBD2	many	TRBJ2-5	TRBV7-8	TGTGCCAGCAGCCCACGGGGACTAGCGGGGGGGACCTTCGTGACCCAGTACTTC	CASSPRGLAGGTFVTQYF
TRBD2	many	TRBJ2-2	TRBV30	TGTGCCTGGGGCCGGGAGGCAGGGCAAGGCGGGGAGCTGTTTTTT	CAWGREAGQGGELFF
TRBD2	-	TRBJ2-1	TRBV30	TGTGCCTGGAGTGAGACTTCTAGCGGGGGTTTCTACAATGAGCAGTTCTTC	CAWSETSSGGFYNEQFF
TRBD1	few	TRBJ2-7	TRBV7-9	TGTGCCAGCAGCCAGGACAGGGGAAGGTCCTACGAGCAGTACTTC	CASSQDRGRSYEQYF
-	many	TRBJ2-6	TRBV11-2	TGTGCCAGCAGCTTCGAAGGGGCTGGGGCCAACGTCCTGACTTTC	CASSFEGAGANVLTF
TRBD1	many	TRBJ1-1	TRBV6-4	TGTGCCAGCAGTGACTCGTACAGGGGGACTGAAGCTTTCTTT	CASSDSYRGTEAFF
-	few	TRBJ2-3	TRBV18	TGTGCCAGCTCTGGGGACTCGGCTAGCACAGATACGCAGTATTTT	CASSGDSASTDTQYF
-	many	TRBJ1-1	TRBV12-3/TRBV12-4	TGTGCCAGCAGTTTACTGTCAGGGACTGAAGCTTTCTTT	CASSLLSGTEAFF
-	few	TRBJ2-2	TRBV21-1	TGTGCCAGCAGCCCCCTAGCGGGGGGTCCTACCGGGGAGCTGTTTTTT	CASSPLAGGPTGELFF
-	many	TRBJ2-1	TRBV11-2	TGTGCCAGCAGCTTAGTGCAGGCCCTCAATGAGCAGTTCTTC	CASSLVQALNEQFF
-	many	TRBJ1-3	TRBV5-1	TGCGCCAGCAGCTCGGGCGGAGTCTCTGGAAACACCATATATTTT	CASSSGGVSGNTIYF
TRBD1	many	TRBJ2-1	TRBV27	TGTGCCACTAGGACAGGGGCCGTAAATGAGCAGTTCTTC	CATRTGAVNEQFF
-	many	TRBJ2-7	TRBV5-5	TGTGCCAGCAGCTTGGTTGAAGGGTTCCTGGCCTACGAGCAGTACTTC	CASSLVEGFLAYEQYF
TRBD1	many	TRBJ2-1	TRBV19	TGTGCCAGACCCATATGCCCCGCAGGGGGCAAGTATGAGCAGTTCTTC	CARPICPAGGKYEQFF
-	many	TRBJ2-7	TRBV20-1	TGCAGTGCTAGAGCGGATTACGAGCAGTACTTC	CSARADYEQYF
-	many	TRBJ2-1	TRBV11-3	TGTGCCAGCAGCTTAGTAGGGTATACTGAGCAGTTCTTC	CASSLVGYTEQFF
-	-	TRBJ2-2	TRBV7-2	TGTGCCAGCAGCTTAGCGCGTCAGACAGCGAACACCGGGGAGCTGTTTTTT	CASSLARQTANTGELFF
TRBD1	-	TRBJ1-4	TRBV6-1	TGTGCCAGCAGTAGGACAGGGGAGGGAGAAAAACTGTTTTTT	CASSRTGEGEKLFF
-	many	TRBJ1-5	TRBV4-1	TGCGCCAGCAGCCAAGAGGAGAATCAGCCCCAGCATTTT	CASSQEENQPQHF
TRBD2	few	TRBJ2-3	TRBV2	TGTGCCAGCAGTGAGCTAGCGGGGGGATCAGATACGCAGTATTTT	CASSELAGGSDTQYF
-	medium-sized	TRBJ1-2	TRBV7-9	TGTGCCAGCAGCTTAATGGGACGGGGGGAGCTGGATGGCTACACCTTC	CASSLMGRGELDGYTF
TRBD2	many	TRBJ2-1	TRBV29-1	TGCAGCGTTGAAGGGCTAGCGGGGAAAGGATTCGGTGAGGAGCAGTTCTTC	CSVEGLAGKGFGEEQFF
-	many	TRBJ1-1	TRBV7-7	TGTGCCAGCAGCCCTGGACAGCGGGACACTGAAGCTTTCTTT	CASSPGQRDTEAFF
TRBD1	many	TRBJ2-3	TRBV13	TGTGCCAGCAGCAGTCAATTGAAACAGGGGGCTAGCACAGATACGCAGTATTTT	CASSSQLKQGASTDTQYF
-	many	TRBJ2-3	TRBV20-1	TGCAGTGCCCAGAGCGGGAGCACAGATACGCAGTATTTT	CSAQSGSTDTQYF
-	few	TRBJ2-7	TRBV6-1	TGTGCCATCGCAAGGGAACAGACCGGCGAGCAGTACTTC	CAIAREQTGEQYF